A single sample is the source of the 26 T cell receptor beta chains below, sequenced in a study of cytomegalovirus exposure and HLA in healthy donors. Primers included in the PCR were 60 Vbeta and 13 Jbeta primers. Using immunoSEQ multiplex PCR, the repertoire was profiled, and TCRdb retains in-frame clones only, with some absent. This sample has approximately 150,000 clones, with 65% to 85% found just once. Input material: PBMCs. The receptors stem from a woman aged 40 to 50 in good health and CMV-seropositive.

This chain uses TRBV18 with TRBJ1-5; the D gene is possibly TRBD1 (5 bases). The germline gives CDR1 KGHSH, CDR2 LQKENI. V was shortened by 3 bases and J by 7 bases, with 10 bases between the two germline ends. This CDR3 contains 13 residues. CDR3 coding DNA: TGTGCCAGCTCACCCGACAGTTCCCAGCCCCAGCATTTT. Protein: CASSPDSSQPQHF.

This clone showed up just a few times. The V call is TRBV14, the J call TRBJ1-2, with D unresolved. The CDR3 sequence is 16 residues long. Trimming pared 3 bases from V and 0 bases from J, leaving 14 bases between. CDR1 and CDR2 from the germline V gene are SGHDN and FVKESK. CDR3 sequence: CASSQGWGVSNYGYTF. The CDR3 DNA sequence: TGTGCCAGCAGCCAGGGGTGGGGAGTATCTAACTATGGCTACACCTTC.

The V call is TRBV27, the J call TRBJ1-4; no firm D call. There are 12 residues in the CDR3. Between the trimmed V and J ends, which lost 3 bases and 8 bases, there was a span of 7 bases. Germline V gives CDR1 MNHEY, CDR2 SMNVEV (reference sequence). The CDR3 DNA reads TGTGCCAGCAGTTTCGGCGGGGAAAAACTGTTTTTT. Residues: CASSFGGEKLFF.

The chain combines TRBV10-3 with TRBJ2-2, with 11 bases matching TRBD2. Germline V lookup: CDR1 ENHRY, CDR2 SYGVKD. V trimming: 4 bases; J trimming: 5 bases; junction bases outside the gene matches: 9. The CDR3 totals 17 residues. CDR3 coding DNA: TGTGCCATCAGTGCAGGGCTTAGCGGGAGGGTTACCGGGGAGCTGTTTTTT. It translates to CAISAGLSGRVTGELFF.

The genes are TRBV4-1 and TRBJ2-3; no firm D call. This CDR3 comprises 13 residues. CDR1 and CDR2 (germline): MGHRA, YSYEKL. V was pared by 4 bases and J by 3 bases, with 8 bases between. The CDR3 DNA reads as TGCGCCAGCAGCCCCTTAATAACAGATACGCAGTATTTT. This sequence encodes CASSPLITDTQYF.

The rearrangement links TRBV7-2 to TRBJ2-3; 13 bases match TRBD2. This CDR3 is 19 amino acids long. V was pared by 2 bases and J by 7 bases, with 15 bases of the junction left unmatched. Germline-derived CDR1 and CDR2 are SGHTA and FQGNSA. CDR3 loop: CASSLIGPTSGGALNTQYF. The CDR3, as DNA: TGTGCCAGCAGCTTAATTGGCCCAACTAGCGGGGGGGCCCTGAATACGCAGTATTTT.

The chain couples TRBV5-4 to TRBJ2-2, with D maybe TRBD1 (5 bases). This CDR3 has 14 residues. Per germline, CDR1 SGHNT and CDR2 YYREEE (reference sequence). With 2 bases removed from V and 4 bases from J, the gap between germline ends came to 9 bases. The chain's CDR3 is CASSFGGATGELFF. For the CDR3, the DNA is TGTGCCAGCAGCTTTGGTGGGGCCACCGGGGAGCTGTTTTTT.

This rearrangement joins TRBV25-1 to TRBJ2-1; 12 bases fit TRBD2. Losses at the gene ends were 4 bases for V and 10 bases for J; bases not matched to a gene: 8. This CDR3 spans 15 amino acids. From germline, CDR1 is MGHDK and CDR2 SYGVNS. CDR3 residues: CASSGSSGRAGEQFF. DNA of the CDR3: TGTGCCAGCAGTGGGTCTAGCGGGAGGGCGGGGGAGCAGTTCTTC.

The chain carries TRBV6-6 and TRBJ1-1; 9 bases fit TRBD1. Unmatched junction bases numbered 7, after V lost 6 bases and J lost 11 bases. The CDR3 contains 12 residues. Germline CDR1 is MNHNY and CDR2 is SVGAGI (reference sequence). This CDR3 reads CASSSGTGLAFF. The CDR3, as DNA: TGTGCCAGCAGCTCCGGGACAGGGCTGGCTTTCTTT.

V and J are TRBV6-1 and TRBJ2-7; 12 bases match TRBD2. Germline V gene sequence: CDR1 MNHNS, CDR2 SASEGT. The CDR3 length is 15 residues. The V segment lost 4 bases and the J segment 3 bases; nucleotides outside the gene matches: 4. The CDR3: CASSGETSGSYEQYF. The CDR3 DNA reads as TGTGCCAGCAGTGGAGAGACTAGCGGGAGCTACGAGCAGTACTTC.

The chain couples TRBV4-3 to TRBJ2-5, with 7 bases identical to TRBD2. V lost 3 bases and J lost 5; bases outside the gene matches: 6. Germline V gene sequence: CDR1 LGHNA, CDR2 YSLEER. The CDR3 runs 14 residues. The CDR3 bases are TGCGCCAGCAGCCAGTCGTGGGGGGGGGAGACCCAGTACTTC. Amino acids: CASSQSWGGETQYF.

In nucleotides, the CDR3 is TGTGCCAGCAGCCCGCGACAGGGCAATAATTCACCCCTCCACTTT. The encoded protein is CASSPRQGNNSPLHF. The chain is built from TRBV5-4 and TRBJ1-6; 7 bases map to TRBD1. V was clipped by 4 bases and J by 5 bases; unmatched bases: 6. The CDR3 sequence is 15 residues long. Germline V gene sequence: CDR1 SGHNT, CDR2 YYREEE (reference sequence).

This chain joins TRBV7-6 and TRBJ1-1, with D maybe TRBD1 (6 bases). The CDR3 is made up of 14 amino acids. Deletions cut 0 bases from V and 6 bases from J, with 11 bases between. Germline V gives CDR1 SGHVS, CDR2 FNYEAQ. CDR3 in amino acids: CASSLAIQGSEAFF. The DNA of the CDR3 is TGTGCCAGCAGCTTAGCGATCCAGGGGTCTGAAGCTTTCTTT.

This clone was counted a single time. This rearrangement joins TRBV25-1 to TRBJ2-2; 11 bases line up with TRBD1. Germline CDR1 and CDR2: MGHDK and SYGVNS. There are 16 residues in the CDR3. V lost 3 bases, J lost 6 bases, and 6 bases stayed unmatched. CDR3 region: CASSDQGQGVAGELFF. The CDR3 coding sequence is TGTGCCAGCAGTGACCAGGGACAGGGGGTTGCCGGGGAGCTGTTTTTT.

The gene calls are TRBV5-1 and TRBJ2-2, with TRBD1 identical over 12 bases. The trim removed 4 bases at V and 3 bases at J, leaving 7 bases unmatched. The CDR3 extends over 17 amino acids. CDR1 is SGHRS and CDR2 is YFSETQ in the germline V gene. CDR3 bases: TGCGCCAGCAGCCCAGGGGGACAGGGGGCGTACACCGGGGAGCTGTTTTTT. Amino acid sequence: CASSPGGQGAYTGELFF.

V and J are TRBV19 and TRBJ2-3, with a tentative D call TRBD1 (5 bases). V lost 5 bases, J lost 2 bases, and 14 bases lay in between. CDR3 size: 15 residues. CDR1 and CDR2 from the germline V gene are LNHDA and SQIVND (reference sequence). This CDR3 is CASSPYDSFTDTQYF. CDR3 bases: TGTGCCAGTAGTCCGTACGACAGCTTCACAGATACGCAGTATTTT.

Only one count was recorded for this clone. The chain couples TRBV2 to TRBJ1-1, with 8 nucleotides matching TRBD1. J was trimmed by 10 bases and V by 2 bases; bases with no gene match: 6. This CDR3 region has 13 residues. Germline V CDR1 and CDR2: SNHLY, FYNNEI. CDR3 DNA sequence: TGTGCCAGCAGTGAAAGGGGGACAGGAATAGCTTTCTTT. Translation gives CASSERGTGIAFF.

Only one count was recorded for this clone. V gene TRBV25-1 combines with J gene TRBJ2-6, with TRBD1 identical over 8 bases. Trimming removed 8 bases from V and 2 bases from J; junction bases left unmatched: 8. Germline values: CDR1 MGHDK, CDR2 SYGVNS. The CDR3 contains 16 residues. CDR3 in DNA: TGTGCCAGCCTTTTCCTCAGGGGGCCTGGGGCCAACGTCCTGACTTTC. Its translation: CASLFLRGPGANVLTF.

This rearrangement joins TRBV5-6 to TRBJ1-3, with no clear D. The germline V and J ends were trimmed by 4 bases and 0 bases, with 14 bases remaining between them. Germline lookup yields CDR1 SGHDT and CDR2 YYEEEE. This CDR3 contains 16 residues. For the CDR3, the DNA is TGTGCCAGCAGCGGCTCCCGGGGTTACTCTGGAAACACCATATATTTT. Translation gives CASSGSRGYSGNTIYF.

The rearrangement joins TRBV5-1 to TRBJ1-4, with D possibly matching TRBD1 (5 bases). Germline CDR1 and CDR2: SGHRS and YFSETQ. The CDR3 sequence is 16 residues long. V dropped 5 bases and J dropped 3 bases, with 17 bases sitting between them. The CDR3 DNA sequence: TGCGCCAGCAGGCAGATCCCGGGACTCTCTAATGAAAAACTGTTTTTT. This gives the protein CASRQIPGLSNEKLFF.

The CDR3 DNA is TGTGCCGGAGCAGGGTTTGACATGAACACTGAAGCTTTCTTT. Amino acid sequence: CAGAGFDMNTEAFF. The V and J genes are TRBV6-1 and TRBJ1-1; maybe TRBD1 (5 bases). Trimming removed 11 bases at V and 0 bases at J, with 16 bases between. CDR1 and CDR2 (germline): MNHNS, SASEGT. The length of the CDR3 is 14 residues.

The J gene is TRBJ2-7, the V gene TRBV18; D uncertain. Germline assignment: CDR1 KGHSH and CDR2 LQKENI. V lost 6 bases and J lost 9, with 21 bases in between. The CDR3 extends over 14 amino acids. CDR3 sequence: CASSRTGAPTGQYF. CDR3 coding DNA: TGTGCCAGCTCTCGCACGGGTGCCCCTACCGGGCAGTACTTC. Complete variable domain (other parts from reference TRBV18 and TRBJ2-7): NAGVMQNPRHLVRRRGQEARLRCSPMKGHSHVYWYRQLPEEGLKFMVYLQKENIIDESGMPKERFSAEFPKEGPSILRIQQVVRGDSAAYFCASSRTGAPTGQYFGPGTRLTVT.

This clone showed up just a few times. This sequence joins TRBV6-5 and TRBJ1-2; the D is unclear. V was pared by 0 bases and J by 2 bases, with 7 bases between. The germline V gene has CDR1 MNHEY and CDR2 SVGAGI. The length of the CDR3 is 14 residues. CDR3 residues: CASSYSSGNYGYTF. CDR3 in DNA: TGTGCCAGCAGTTACTCTTCCGGGAACTATGGCTACACCTTC.

Turning to this clone: Distinct nucleotide sequences in the sample also encode this CDR3. This rearrangement joins TRBV27 to TRBJ2-1, with 8 nucleotides matching TRBD2. The CDR3 runs to 15 residues. The junction had 2 bases not matched to a gene; V was cut back by 4 bases and J by 0 bases. In germline, CDR1 is MNHEY, CDR2 SMNVEV (reference sequence). The CDR3 DNA is TGTGCCAGCAGTTCCAGCGGGAGCTCCTACAATGAGCAGTTCTTC. Protein product: CASSSSGSSYNEQFF.

V usage is TRBV6-5 and J usage is TRBJ1-5, with 7 bases lining up with TRBD1. Trimming at V came to 5 bases and at J to 0 bases, leaving 1 base not matched to a gene. The CDR3 consists of 14 residues. Looked up from germline, CDR1 is MNHEY and CDR2 is SVGAGI. The DNA of the CDR3 is TGTGCCAGCAGTCGGACAGGTAGCAATCAGCCCCAGCATTTT. As protein: CASSRTGSNQPQHF.

The gene calls are TRBV30 and TRBJ1-6, with D tentatively TRBD1 (6 bases). In germline, CDR1 is GTSNPN, CDR2 SVGIG (reference sequence). The CDR3 is 15 amino acids. V lost 0 bases and J 8 bases, leaving 14 bases between the germline ends. The chain's CDR3 is CAWSVGGVTDSPLHF. CDR3 coding DNA: TGTGCCTGGAGTGTAGGGGGTGTCACGGATTCACCCCTCCACTTT.